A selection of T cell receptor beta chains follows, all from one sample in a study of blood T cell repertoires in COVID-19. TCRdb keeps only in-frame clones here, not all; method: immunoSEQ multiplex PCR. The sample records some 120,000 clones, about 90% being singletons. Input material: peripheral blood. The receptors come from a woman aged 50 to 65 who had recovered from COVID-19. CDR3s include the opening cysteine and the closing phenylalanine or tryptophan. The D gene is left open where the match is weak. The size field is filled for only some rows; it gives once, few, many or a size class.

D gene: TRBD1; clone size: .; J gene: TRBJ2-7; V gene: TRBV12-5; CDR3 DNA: TGTGCTAGTGGTTTACAAAGACTGGGGGGACAGGGCTCCGAGCAGTACTTC; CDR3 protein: CASGLQRLGGQGSEQYF
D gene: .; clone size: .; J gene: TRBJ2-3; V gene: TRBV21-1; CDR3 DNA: TGTGCCAGCAGCACCGTGGGACAGGACACCTCTGGGGCAGATACGCAGTATTTT; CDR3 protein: CASSTVGQDTSGADTQYF
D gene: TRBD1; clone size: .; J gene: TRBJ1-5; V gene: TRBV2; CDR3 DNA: TGTGCCAGCAGTGAAGACGGACAGGGGAGCAATCAGCCCCAGCATTTT; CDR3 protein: CASSEDGQGSNQPQHF
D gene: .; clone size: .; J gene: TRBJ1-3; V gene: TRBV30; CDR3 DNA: TGTGCCTGGAGTGGCGACACCATATATTTT; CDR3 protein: CAWSGDTIYF
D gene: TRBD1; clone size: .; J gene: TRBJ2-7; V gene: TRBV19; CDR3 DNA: TGTGCCAGTAGGGCCGGGACAGGAGGTTACGAGCAGTACTTC; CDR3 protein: CASRAGTGGYEQYF
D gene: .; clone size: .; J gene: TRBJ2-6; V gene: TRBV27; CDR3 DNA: TGTGCCAGCAGTCGCTACAGGGTACGTGGGGCCAACGTCCTGACTTTC; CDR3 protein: CASSRYRVRGANVLTF
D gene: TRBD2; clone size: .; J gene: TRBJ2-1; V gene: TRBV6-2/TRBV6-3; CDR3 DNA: TGTGCCAGCAGTGAGACTAGCGGGGGGGGAAATGAGCAGTTCTTC; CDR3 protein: CASSETSGGGNEQFF
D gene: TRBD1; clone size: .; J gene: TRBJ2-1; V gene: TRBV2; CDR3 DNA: TGTGCCAGCAGAGACAGGGCTCCCTACAATGAGCAGTTCTTC; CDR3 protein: CASRDRAPYNEQFF
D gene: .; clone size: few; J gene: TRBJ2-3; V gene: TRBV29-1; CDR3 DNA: TGCAGCGTTGAAGGGGGCAAAGGCGCAGATACGCAGTATTTT; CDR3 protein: CSVEGGKGADTQYF
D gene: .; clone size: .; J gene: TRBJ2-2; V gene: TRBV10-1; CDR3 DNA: TGCGCCAGCACCCCCGGCACCGGGGAGCTGTTTTTT; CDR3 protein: CASTPGTGELFF
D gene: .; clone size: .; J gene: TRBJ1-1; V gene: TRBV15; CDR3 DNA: TGTGCCACCAGCAGAGATGGCCGGAACACTGAAGCTTTCTTT; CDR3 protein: CATSRDGRNTEAFF
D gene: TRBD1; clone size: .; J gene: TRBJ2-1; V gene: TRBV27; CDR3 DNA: TGTGCCAGCAGTCATCACCGGACAGGGGGCAATGAGCAGTTCTTC; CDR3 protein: CASSHHRTGGNEQFF
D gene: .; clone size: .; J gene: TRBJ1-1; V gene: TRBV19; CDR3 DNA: TGTGCCAGTAGTATCGTAGCAACCACTGAAGCTTTCTTT; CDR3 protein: CASSIVATTEAFF
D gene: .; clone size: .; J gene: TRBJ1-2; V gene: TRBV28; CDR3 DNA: TGTGCCACCACTCTCAGGCCTGACTATGGCTACACCTTC; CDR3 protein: CATTLRPDYGYTF
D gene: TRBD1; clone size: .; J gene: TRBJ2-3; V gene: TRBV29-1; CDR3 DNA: TGCAGCGTTGACGGACAGGGGTCAGATACGCAGTATTTT; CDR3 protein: CSVDGQGSDTQYF
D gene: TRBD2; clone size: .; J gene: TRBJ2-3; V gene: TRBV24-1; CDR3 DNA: TGTGCCACCAGTGATTTGGTTATCGGCGGGAGGAGCACAGATACGCAGTATTTT; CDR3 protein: CATSDLVIGGRSTDTQYF
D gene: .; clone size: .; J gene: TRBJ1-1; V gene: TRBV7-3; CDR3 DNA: TGTGCCAGCAGCTTAATCGAGGGAAGTACTGAAGCTTTCTTT; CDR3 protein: CASSLIEGSTEAFF
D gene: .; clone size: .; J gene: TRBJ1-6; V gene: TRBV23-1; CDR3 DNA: TGCGCCAGCAGTCCTGAGGTGGCAAGATATAATTCACCCCTCCACTTT; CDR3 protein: CASSPEVARYNSPLHF
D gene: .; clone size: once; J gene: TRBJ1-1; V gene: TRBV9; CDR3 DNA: TGTGCCAGCAGCGTAGACGGGGGAAGGGACACTGAAGCTTTCTTT; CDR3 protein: CASSVDGGRDTEAFF
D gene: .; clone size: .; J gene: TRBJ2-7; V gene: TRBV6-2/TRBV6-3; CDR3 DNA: TGTGCCAGCAGTTTCCGGGACTTCCTTAACGAGCAGTACTTC; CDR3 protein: CASSFRDFLNEQYF
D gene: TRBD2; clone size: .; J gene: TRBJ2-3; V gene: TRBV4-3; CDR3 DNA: TGCGCCAGCAGCCAAATAGCGGGAGTGGGAGATACGCAGTATTTT; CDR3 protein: CASSQIAGVGDTQYF
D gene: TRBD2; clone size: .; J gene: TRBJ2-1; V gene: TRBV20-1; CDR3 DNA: TGCAGTGCTAGTGAGACGGGAGGGCCAATTTACAATGAGCAGTTCTTC; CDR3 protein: CSASETGGPIYNEQFF
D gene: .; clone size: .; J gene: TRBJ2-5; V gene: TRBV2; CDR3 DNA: TGTGCCAGCAAAGGGGGGGGCACGACGGAGACCCAGTACTTC; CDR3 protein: CASKGGGTTETQYF
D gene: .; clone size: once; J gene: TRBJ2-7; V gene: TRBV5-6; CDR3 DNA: TGTGCCAGCAGCTTGAGGCCAGGGCAAGAGCAGTACTTC; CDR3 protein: CASSLRPGQEQYF
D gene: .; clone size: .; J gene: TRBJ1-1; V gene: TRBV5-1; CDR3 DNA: TGCGCCAGCAGCTTGGTAGGCGGGTTGAACACTGAAGCTTTCTTT; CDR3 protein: CASSLVGGLNTEAFF
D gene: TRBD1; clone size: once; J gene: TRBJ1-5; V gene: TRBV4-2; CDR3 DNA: TGTGCCAGCAGCCAACTGGAGGGACAGGGGTTTCAGCCCCAGCATTTT; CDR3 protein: CASSQLEGQGFQPQHF
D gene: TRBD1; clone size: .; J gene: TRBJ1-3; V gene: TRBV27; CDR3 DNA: TGTGCCAGCAGGGGGGACAGTCAAAACACCATATATTTT; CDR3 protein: CASRGDSQNTIYF
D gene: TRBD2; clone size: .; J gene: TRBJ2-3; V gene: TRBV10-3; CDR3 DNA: TGTGCCATCAGCCCGGGACTAGCGGGAGGCCGCACAGATACGCAGTATTTT; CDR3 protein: CAISPGLAGGRTDTQYF
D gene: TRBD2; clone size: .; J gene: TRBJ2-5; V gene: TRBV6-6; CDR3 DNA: TGTGCCAGCAGTTACTACCGGGAGCGGGGGGAGACCCAGTACTTC; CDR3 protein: CASSYYRERGETQYF
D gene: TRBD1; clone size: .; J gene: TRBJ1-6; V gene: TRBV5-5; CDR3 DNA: TGTGCCAGCAGCTTCGGACAGGGGTGGACTTCACCCCTCCACTTT; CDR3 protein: CASSFGQGWTSPLHF
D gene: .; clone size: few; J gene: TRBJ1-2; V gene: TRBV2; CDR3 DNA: TGTGCCAGCAGTGAAGCGGGAGGGATTGGCTACACCTTC; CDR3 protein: CASSEAGGIGYTF
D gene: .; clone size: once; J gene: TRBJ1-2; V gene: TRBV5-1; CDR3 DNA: TGCGCCAGCAGCTTGGCTGAGGATGGCTACACCTTC; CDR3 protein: CASSLAEDGYTF
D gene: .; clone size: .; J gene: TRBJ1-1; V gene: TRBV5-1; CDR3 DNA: TGCGCCAGCAGCTTGGAGGGACTCACTGAAGCTTTCTTT; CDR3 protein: CASSLEGLTEAFF
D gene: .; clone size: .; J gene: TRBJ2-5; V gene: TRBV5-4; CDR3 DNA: TGTGCCAGCAGCTTCGCTAGCGAGGAAGAGACCCAGTACTTC; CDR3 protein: CASSFASEEETQYF
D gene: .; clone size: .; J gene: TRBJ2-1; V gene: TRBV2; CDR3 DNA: TGTGCCAGCAGTACCTCCGGGGGGCGAATTGGCGATGAGCAGTTCTTC; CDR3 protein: CASSTSGGRIGDEQFF
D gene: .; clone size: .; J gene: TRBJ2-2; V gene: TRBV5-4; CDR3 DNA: TGTGCCAGCAGCTTGGCACAGGGAGCCACCGGGGAGCTGTTTTTT; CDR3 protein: CASSLAQGATGELFF
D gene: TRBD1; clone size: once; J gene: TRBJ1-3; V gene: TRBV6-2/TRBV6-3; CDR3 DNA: TGTGCCAGCAGACCTACAGGGGGCTTCGGAAACACCATATATTTT; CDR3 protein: CASRPTGGFGNTIYF
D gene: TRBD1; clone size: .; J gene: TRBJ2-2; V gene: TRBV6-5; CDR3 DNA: TGTGCCAGCAGCCTTACAGGGGGCGGGGAGCTGTTTTTT; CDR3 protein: CASSLTGGGELFF
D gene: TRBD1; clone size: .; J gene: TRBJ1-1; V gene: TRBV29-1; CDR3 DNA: TGCAGCGCTCGACAGGGGATAAGCACTGAAGCTTTCTTT; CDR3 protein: CSARQGISTEAFF
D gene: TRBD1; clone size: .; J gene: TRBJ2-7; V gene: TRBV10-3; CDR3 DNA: TGTGCCATCAGTGGGACAGGGGGTTCCCACGAGCAGTACTTC; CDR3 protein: CAISGTGGSHEQYF
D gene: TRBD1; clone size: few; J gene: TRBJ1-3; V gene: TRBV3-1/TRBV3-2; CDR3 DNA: TGTGCCAGCAGCCAAGACAGGGGGCCGTCTGGAAACACCATATATTTT; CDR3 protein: CASSQDRGPSGNTIYF
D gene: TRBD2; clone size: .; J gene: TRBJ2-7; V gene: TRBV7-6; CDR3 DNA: TGTGCCAGCAGCTTAGCGGCTAGCGGGGGAGGTGAGCAGTACTTC; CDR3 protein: CASSLAASGGGEQYF
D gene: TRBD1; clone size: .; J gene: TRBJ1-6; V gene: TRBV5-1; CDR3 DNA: TGCGCCAGCAGCCCTGGGACAGGGGGGTCGTCCCTCCACTTT; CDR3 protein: CASSPGTGGSSLHF
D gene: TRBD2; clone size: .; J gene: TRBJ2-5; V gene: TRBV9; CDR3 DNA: TGTGCCAGCAGCCCCGGGACTAGCGGGGGGCGGGGAGAGACCCAGTACTTC; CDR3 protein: CASSPGTSGGRGETQYF
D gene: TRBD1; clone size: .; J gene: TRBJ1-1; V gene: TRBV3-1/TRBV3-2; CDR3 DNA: TGTGCCAGCAGAGAGGACAGGGGAACTGAAGCTTTCTTT; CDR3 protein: CASREDRGTEAFF
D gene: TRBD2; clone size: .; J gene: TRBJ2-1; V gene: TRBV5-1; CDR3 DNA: TGCGCCAGCAGCTTACTAGCGAGCTACAATGAGCAGTTCTTC; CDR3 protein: CASSLLASYNEQFF